This T cell receptor beta chain was identified in a study of B cell selection in AIRE deficiency. CD4+CD127+ cells were sorted as the conventional CD4 T cells. General study findings and limits: Shared Treg sequences had shorter CDR3s, biased toward rearrangements with few non-templated insertions. TCRbeta-only data showed 36.6% of shared healthy Treg sequences in healthy Tconv. Of some 4,000 shared Treg TCRbeta sequences, 31.6% were healthy-donor-only and around 8.7% patient-only. AIRE-deficient Tconv and Treg repertoires matched healthy donors in TCRBV, CDR3 length, diversity.

This table comes from immunoSEQ multiplex PCR, and its TCRdb copy is limited to in-frame clones, with some not included. The profile covers fewer than 25,000 clones, with approximately 96% appearing a single time and around 0.17% taken by the ten largest. Points on this clone: Its antigen remains unidentified.

From germline, CDR1 is SGHDT and CDR2 YYEEEE. The CDR3 has 15 amino acids. The trim removed 4 bases at V and 4 bases at J, leaving 10 bases unmatched. Sequenced material: CD4+CD127+ conventional T cells sorted from PBMCs. This sequence originates from a human donor in good health. V is TRBV5-6 and J is TRBJ2-7; 8 bases agree with TRBD2. CDR3 loop: CASSPNAGGVYEQYF. As DNA, the CDR3 is TGTGCCAGCAGCCCAAATGCGGGGGGTGTATACGAGCAGTACTTC. The full variable domain, in which reference TRBV5-6 and TRBJ2-7 provide the parts outside the CDR3, is DAGVTQSPTHLIKTRGQQVTLRCSPKSGHDTVSWYQQALGQGPQFIFQYYEEEERQRGNFPDRFSGHQFPNYSSELNVNALLLGDSALYLCASSPNAGGVYEQYFGPGTRLTVT.